The entry that follows covers one TCR beta chain sequence. These data are taken from a study of blood T cell repertoires in COVID-19. Study information: Acute and convalescent COVID-19 specimens originated in the United States, Italy and Spain. T cells, B-cell-depleted T cells, or PBMCs provided the cDNA or gDNA that served as material.

Methods used by the authors: Reference gene primers were amplified, and this amplification served to estimate nucleated cell counts. Produced via immunoSEQ multiplex PCR; TCRdb's table is partial and in-frame only. From that table come the V and J calls and clone size; the DNA was used to work out D and trimming. The repertoire holds some 150,000 clones, around 92% seen once, with around 2.9% in the top ten. With 7 bases clipped from V and 5 bases from J, the junction kept 7 bases outside the gene matches. Germline V gene lookup returns CDR1 KGHDR and CDR2 SFDVKD. The CDR3 is made up of 14 amino acids.

The J gene is TRBJ2-5, the V gene TRBV24-1; 9 bases are shared with TRBD1. The material sequenced was peripheral blood. The TCR comes from a man between 60 and 75 years old with acute or convalescent COVID-19. Written as DNA, the CDR3 is TGTGCCACCAGCGCCGGGACAGGGATCGAGACCCAGTACTTC. Translating gives CATSAGTGIETQYF.